This T cell receptor (beta chain) was identified in a study of T-cell memory formation after mild COVID-19. There are a few counts of this clonotype. TCRdb fed the 5' RACE reads into MiXCR, producing one record per CDR3 protein. The sample holds about 440,000 distinct CDR3 sequences; around 20% are singletons and the top ten take roughly 8.4%. Sequences were obtained from PBMCs or a T cell subset sorted from them (not recorded which). This receptor was taken from an adult woman who had mild COVID-19 (a few samples of this study predate the infection). Cell type and time point are not known.

The CDR3 spells CASSLYDAGELFF. DNA of the CDR3: TGCGCCAGCAGCTTGTATGACGCCGGGGAGCTGTTTTTT. The chain joins TRBV5-1 to TRBJ2-2; no firm D call. The CDR3 is made up of 13 amino acids. Germline V gene data show CDR1 as SGHRS and CDR2 as YFSETQ. V was cut by 1 base and J by 6 bases, with 7 bases left in between.